A selection of T cell receptor beta chains follows, all from one sample in a study of T cells in Graves' hyperthyroidism and ophthalmopathy. One entry per CDR3 protein results from TCRdb running MiXCR on the multiplex PCR reads. The sample has more than 350,000 distinct CDR3 sequences, over 12% seen once; the top ten hold roughly 19%. Input material: blood. The receptors were gathered from a woman aged 55-75 years with Graves' ophthalmopathy. CDR3s include the opening cysteine and the closing phenylalanine or tryptophan. Each record gives: clone size, D gene, J gene, CDR3 length, V gene, CDR3 DNA, CDR3 protein. D genes are given only for firm matches. Rows may omit the clone size; those that give it use once, few, many or a size class.

many | TRBD2 | TRBJ2-3 | 16 | TRBV28 | TGTGCCAGCAAGAAAGTGCTAGCGGGAGTCCCAGATACGCAGTATTTT | CASKKVLAGVPDTQYF
many | TRBD2 | TRBJ2-5 | 15 | TRBV11-1 | TGTGCCAGCAGCCAGCGACTAGCGGGAGTTGAGACCCAGTACTTC | CASSQRLAGVETQYF
. | . | TRBJ1-6 | 19 | TRBV20-1 | TGCAGTGCTAGAGCCATTTTAGGCGCGCAGTATGAGCATAATTCACCCCTCCACTTT | CSARAILGAQYEHNSPLHF
many | . | TRBJ2-3 | 15 | TRBV27 | TGTGCCAGCAGTTCGACCTCCCGACCCCGAGATACGCAGTATTTT | CASSSTSRPRDTQYF
many | TRBD2 | TRBJ2-1 | 15 | TRBV3-1 | TGTGCCAGCAGCCACGCTAGCGGGAGGGGGAATGAGCAGTTCTTC | CASSHASGRGNEQFF
few | . | TRBJ2-3 | 13 | TRBV7-9 | TGTGCCAGCACCCACCTGGGAACAGATACGCAGTATTTT | CASTHLGTDTQYF
once | TRBD1 | TRBJ2-7 | 16 | TRBV6-2/TRBV6-3 | TGTGCCAGCAGTGTTGTCCGGGACAGTGCAACCTACGAGCAGTACTTC | CASSVVRDSATYEQYF
few | . | TRBJ2-5 | 17 | TRBV28 | TGTGCCAGCAGTCCACGGCGGCTGGCGGGTATCCAAGAGACCCAGTACTTC | CASSPRRLAGIQETQYF
few | TRBD2 | TRBJ2-2 | 14 | TRBV7-2 | TGTGCCAGCAGCCGCGGGGGGTTGGCCGGGGAGCTGTTTTTT | CASSRGGLAGELFF
. | . | TRBJ2-1 | 17 | TRBV5-1 | TGCGCCAGCAGCCTGAAACCGCCAGCCAGCTCCTACAATGAGCAGTTCTTC | CASSLKPPASSYNEQFF
many | TRBD2 | TRBJ2-7 | 13 | TRBV3-1 | TGTGCCAGCACGGCGGGAGAAAAGTACGAGCAGTACTTC | CASTAGEKYEQYF
. | TRBD2 | TRBJ2-2 | 17 | TRBV7-8 | TGTGCCAGCAGCTTAACTAGCGGGGCGACGAACACCGGGGAGCTGTTTTTT | CASSLTSGATNTGELFF
. | . | TRBJ2-5 | 15 | TRBV7-9 | TGTGCCAGCAGCCCAGGACGGAGGCCGCAAGAGACCCAGTACTTC | CASSPGRRPQETQYF
many | TRBD2 | TRBJ2-2 | 16 | TRBV28 | TGTGCCAGCAGTACCCTAAGCGGGAGACTGACCGGGGAGCTGTTTTTT | CASSTLSGRLTGELFF
many | . | TRBJ2-1 | 14 | TRBV3-1 | TGTGCCAGCAGCCATCAGCGCTCCTACAATGAGCAGTTCTTC | CASSHQRSYNEQFF
many | . | TRBJ1-2 | 16 | TRBV9 | TGTGCCAGCAGCGCCGCTCGGGTTGGGCAGGGCTATGGCTACACCTTC | CASSAARVGQGYGYTF
. | TRBD2 | TRBJ2-3 | 16 | TRBV5-1 | TGCGCCAGCAGCTTGGTGAGCGGGAGGAGTGATGATACGCAGTATTTT | CASSLVSGRSDDTQYF
few | . | TRBJ2-3 | 15 | TRBV9 | TGTGCCAGCAGCTCCGAGGGGGGCGGCACAGATACGCAGTATTTT | CASSSEGGGTDTQYF
. | . | TRBJ2-2 | 15 | TRBV28 | TGTGCCAGCACCCTCACAGGGTCGAACACCGGGGAGCTGTTTTTT | CASTLTGSNTGELFF
few | TRBD2 | TRBJ2-1 | 17 | TRBV4-1 | TGCGCCAGCAGCCAACCCCCCACAGCGGGAGGTAGGCATGAGCAGTTCTTC | CASSQPPTAGGRHEQFF
many | . | TRBJ2-7 | 15 | TRBV7-8 | TGTGCCAGCAGCTTAGGGTCCGGACTACCATACGAGCAGTACTTC | CASSLGSGLPYEQYF
. | . | TRBJ2-6 | 15 | TRBV28 | TGTGCCAAGAGACGTCTTAGCTCTGGGGCCAACGTCCTGACTTTC | CAKRRLSSGANVLTF
many | . | TRBJ2-6 | 16 | TRBV3-1 | TGTGCCAGCAGCCAACCCCGGTTAGGTGGGGCCAACGTCCTGACTTTC | CASSQPRLGGANVLTF
. | . | TRBJ1-6 | 16 | TRBV7-3 | TGTGCCAGCAGCGAGTTGGGGGGGCAATTGAGTTCACCCCTCCACTTT | CASSELGGQLSSPLHF
. | . | TRBJ2-7 | 14 | TRBV2 | TGTGCCAGCAGGGGGGACCTCACCGCCTACGAGCAGTACTTC | CASRGDLTAYEQYF
. | . | TRBJ2-7 | 14 | TRBV2 | TGTGCCAGCAGCCGCGGGCTAGCTGCCTACGAGCAGTACTTC | CASSRGLAAYEQYF
few | . | TRBJ2-5 | 17 | TRBV3-1 | TGTGCCAGCAGCCAAGGAGGTCTTTGGCGGGAAGGAGAGACCCAGTACTTC | CASSQGGLWREGETQYF
. | . | TRBJ2-3 | 11 | TRBV19 | TGTGCCAGTCTTAGCGGAGATACGCAGTATTTT | CASLSGDTQYF
. | . | TRBJ2-1 | 11 | TRBV2 | TGTGCCAGCAGTGGCGGAGGTGAGGAGTTCTTC | CASSGGGEEFF
. | TRBD2 | TRBJ2-2 | 15 | TRBV28 | TGTGCCAGCGGGGGGGCGGGAGGTAACACCGGGGAGCTGTTTTTT | CASGGAGGNTGELFF